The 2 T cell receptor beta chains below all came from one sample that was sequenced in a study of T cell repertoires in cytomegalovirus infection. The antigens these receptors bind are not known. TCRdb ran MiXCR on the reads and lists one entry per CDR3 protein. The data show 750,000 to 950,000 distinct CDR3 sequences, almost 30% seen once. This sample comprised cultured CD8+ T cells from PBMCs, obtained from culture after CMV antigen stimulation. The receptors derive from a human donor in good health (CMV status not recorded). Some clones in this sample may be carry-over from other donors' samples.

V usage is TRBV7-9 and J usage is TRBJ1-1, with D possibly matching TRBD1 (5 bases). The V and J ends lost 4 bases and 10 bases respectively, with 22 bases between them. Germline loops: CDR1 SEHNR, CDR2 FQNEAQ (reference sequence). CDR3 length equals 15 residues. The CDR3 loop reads CASSSAGTPLGLAFF. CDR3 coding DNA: TGTGCCAGCAGCTCAGCCGGGACTCCTTTGGGGCTAGCTTTCTTT.

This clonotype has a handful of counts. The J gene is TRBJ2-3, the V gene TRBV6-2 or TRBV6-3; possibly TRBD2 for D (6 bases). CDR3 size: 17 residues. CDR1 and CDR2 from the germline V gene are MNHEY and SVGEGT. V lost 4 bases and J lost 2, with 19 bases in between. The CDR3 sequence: CASSSLRRGRSTDTQYF. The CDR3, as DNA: TGTGCCAGCAGTTCTCTAAGGCGGGGACGATCCACAGATACGCAGTATTTT.